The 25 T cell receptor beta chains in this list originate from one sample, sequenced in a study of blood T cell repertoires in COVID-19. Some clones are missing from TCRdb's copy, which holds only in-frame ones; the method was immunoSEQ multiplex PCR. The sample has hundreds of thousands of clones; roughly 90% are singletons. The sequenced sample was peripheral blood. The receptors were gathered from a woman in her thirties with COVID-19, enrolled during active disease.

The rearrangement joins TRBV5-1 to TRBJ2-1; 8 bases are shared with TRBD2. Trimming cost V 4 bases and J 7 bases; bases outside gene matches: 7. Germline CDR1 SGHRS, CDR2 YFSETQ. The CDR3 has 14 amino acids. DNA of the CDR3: TGCGCCAGCAGCGACACGGCGGGGGGAAATGAGCAGTTCTTC. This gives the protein CASSDTAGGNEQFF.

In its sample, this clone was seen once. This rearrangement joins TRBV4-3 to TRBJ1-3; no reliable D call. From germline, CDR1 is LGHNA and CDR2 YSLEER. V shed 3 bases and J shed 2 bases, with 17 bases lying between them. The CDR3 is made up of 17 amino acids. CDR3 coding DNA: TGCGCCAGCAGCCAGACCTATTACAGATCCGCTGGAAACACCATATATTTT. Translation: CASSQTYYRSAGNTIYF.

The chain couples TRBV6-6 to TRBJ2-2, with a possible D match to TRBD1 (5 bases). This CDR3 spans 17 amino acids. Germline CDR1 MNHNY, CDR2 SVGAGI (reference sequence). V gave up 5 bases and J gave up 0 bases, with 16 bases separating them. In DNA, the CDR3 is TGTGCCAGCAGTCTACGATCGACAGTACCGAACACCGGGGAGCTGTTTTTT. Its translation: CASSLRSTVPNTGELFF.

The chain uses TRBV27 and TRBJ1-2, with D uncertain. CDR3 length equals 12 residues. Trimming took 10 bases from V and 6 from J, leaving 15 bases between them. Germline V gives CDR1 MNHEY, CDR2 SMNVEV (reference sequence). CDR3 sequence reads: CATLGGRHGYTF. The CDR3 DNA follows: TGTGCCACCCTGGGCGGGCGCCATGGCTACACCTTC.

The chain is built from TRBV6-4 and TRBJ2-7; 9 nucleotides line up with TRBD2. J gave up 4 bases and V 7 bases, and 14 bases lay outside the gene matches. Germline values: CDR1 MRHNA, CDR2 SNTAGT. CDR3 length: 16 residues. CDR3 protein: CASNLTRAGGEYEQYV. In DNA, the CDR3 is TGTGCCAGCAATCTCACTCGAGCGGGAGGTGAGTACGAGCAGTACGTC.

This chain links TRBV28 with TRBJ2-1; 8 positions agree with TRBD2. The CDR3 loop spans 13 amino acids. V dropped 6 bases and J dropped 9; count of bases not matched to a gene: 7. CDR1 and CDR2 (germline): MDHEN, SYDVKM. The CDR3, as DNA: TGTGCCAGCAGGCAAGCGGGGGCGCTTGAGCAGTTCTTC. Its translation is CASRQAGALEQFF.

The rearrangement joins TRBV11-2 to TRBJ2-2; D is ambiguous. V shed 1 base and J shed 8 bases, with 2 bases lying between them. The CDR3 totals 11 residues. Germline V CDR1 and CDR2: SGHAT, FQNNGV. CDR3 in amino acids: CASSLAGELFF. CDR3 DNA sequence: TGTGCCAGCAGCTTAGCTGGGGAGCTGTTTTTT.

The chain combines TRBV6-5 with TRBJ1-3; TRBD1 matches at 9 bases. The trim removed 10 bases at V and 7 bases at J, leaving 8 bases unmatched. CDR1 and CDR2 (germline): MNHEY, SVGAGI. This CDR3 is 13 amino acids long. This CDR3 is CAIIQGARNTIYF. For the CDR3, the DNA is TGTGCCATTATACAGGGGGCGCGCAACACCATATATTTT.

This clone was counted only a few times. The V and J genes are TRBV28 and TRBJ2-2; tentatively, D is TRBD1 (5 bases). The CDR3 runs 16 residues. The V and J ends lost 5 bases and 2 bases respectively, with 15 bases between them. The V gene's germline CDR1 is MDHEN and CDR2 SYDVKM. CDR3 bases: TGTGCCAGCAGTGCCATCGTGACAGCTAACACCGGGGAGCTGTTTTTT. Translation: CASSAIVTANTGELFF. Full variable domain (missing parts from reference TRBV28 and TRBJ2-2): DVKVTQSSRYLVKRTGEKVFLECVQDMDHENMFWYRQDPGLGLRLIYFSYDVKMKEKGDIPEGYSVSREKKERFSLILESASTNQTSMYLCASSAIVTANTGELFFGEGSRLTVL.

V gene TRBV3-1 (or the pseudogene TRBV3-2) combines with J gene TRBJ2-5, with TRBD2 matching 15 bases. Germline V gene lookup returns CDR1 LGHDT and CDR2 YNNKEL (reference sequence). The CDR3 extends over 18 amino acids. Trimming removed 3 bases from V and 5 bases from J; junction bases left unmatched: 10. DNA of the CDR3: TGTGCCAGCAGCCAGGGACTAGCGGGAGGCATCTCGGGGGAGACCCAGTACTTC. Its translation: CASSQGLAGGISGETQYF.

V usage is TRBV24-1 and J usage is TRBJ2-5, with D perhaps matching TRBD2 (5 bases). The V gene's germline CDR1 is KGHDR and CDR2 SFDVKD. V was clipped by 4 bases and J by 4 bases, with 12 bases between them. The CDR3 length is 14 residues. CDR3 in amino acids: CATSDPRAGETQYF. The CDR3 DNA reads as TGTGCCACCAGTGACCCCCGGGCGGGAGAGACCCAGTACTTC.

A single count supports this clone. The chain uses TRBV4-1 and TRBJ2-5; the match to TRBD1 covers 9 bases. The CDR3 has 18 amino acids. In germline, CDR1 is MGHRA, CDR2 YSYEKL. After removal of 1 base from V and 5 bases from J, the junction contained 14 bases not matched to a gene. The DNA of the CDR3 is TGCGCCAGCAGCCAAGTGGGGCCGGGACAGGGAAGGTTGGAGACCCAGTACTTC. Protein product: CASSQVGPGQGRLETQYF.

The CDR3 is CASSLGVLSTEAFF. CDR3 in DNA: TGTGCCAGCAGCTTGGGAGTCCTGAGCACTGAAGCTTTCTTT. J is TRBJ1-1 and V is TRBV7-2; D unresolved. This CDR3 spans 14 amino acids. The germline V and J ends were trimmed by 3 bases and 4 bases, with 12 bases remaining between them. Germline V gene sequence: CDR1 SGHTA, CDR2 FQGNSA.

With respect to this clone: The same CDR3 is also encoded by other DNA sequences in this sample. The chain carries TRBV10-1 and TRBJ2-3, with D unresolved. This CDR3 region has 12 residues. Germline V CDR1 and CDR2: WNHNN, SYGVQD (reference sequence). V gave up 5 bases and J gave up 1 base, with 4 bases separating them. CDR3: CASSPGTDTQYF. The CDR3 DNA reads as TGCGCCAGCAGTCCGGGCACAGATACGCAGTATTTT.

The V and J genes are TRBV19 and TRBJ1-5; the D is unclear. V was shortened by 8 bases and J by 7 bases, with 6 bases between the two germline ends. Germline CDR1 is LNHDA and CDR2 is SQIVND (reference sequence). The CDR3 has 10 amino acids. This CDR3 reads CASGPQPQHF. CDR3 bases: TGTGCCAGTGGCCCCCAGCCCCAGCATTTT.

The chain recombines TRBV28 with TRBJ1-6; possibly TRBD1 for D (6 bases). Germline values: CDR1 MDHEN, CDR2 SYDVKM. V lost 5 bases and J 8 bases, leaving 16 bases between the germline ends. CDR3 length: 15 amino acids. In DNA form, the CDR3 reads TGTGCCAGCAGTCCGGACAGCTATAATTATTCACCCCTCCACTTT. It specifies CASSPDSYNYSPLHF.

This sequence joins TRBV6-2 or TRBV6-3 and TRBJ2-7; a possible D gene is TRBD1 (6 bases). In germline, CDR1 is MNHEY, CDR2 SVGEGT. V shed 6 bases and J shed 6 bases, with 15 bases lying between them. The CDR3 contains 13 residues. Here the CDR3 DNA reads TGTGCCAGCAGCCGACTACAGGGTCCCGAGCAGTACGTC. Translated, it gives CASSRLQGPEQYV.

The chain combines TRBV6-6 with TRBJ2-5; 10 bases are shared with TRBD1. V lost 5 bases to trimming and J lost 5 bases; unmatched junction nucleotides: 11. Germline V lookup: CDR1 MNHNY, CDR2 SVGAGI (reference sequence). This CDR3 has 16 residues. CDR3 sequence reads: CASSSTTGGKSETQYF. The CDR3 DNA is TGTGCCAGCAGTAGCACGACAGGGGGCAAGTCCGAGACCCAGTACTTC.

CDR3: CATLPGTGYYQPQHF. The CDR3 nucleotides are TGTGCCACCCTCCCCGGGACAGGGTACTATCAGCCCCAGCATTTT. The chain is built from TRBV19 and TRBJ1-5; 9 positions match TRBD1. The CDR3 covers 15 residues. Germline values: CDR1 LNHDA, CDR2 SQIVND (reference sequence). V lost 10 bases and J lost 5; bases outside the gene matches: 12.

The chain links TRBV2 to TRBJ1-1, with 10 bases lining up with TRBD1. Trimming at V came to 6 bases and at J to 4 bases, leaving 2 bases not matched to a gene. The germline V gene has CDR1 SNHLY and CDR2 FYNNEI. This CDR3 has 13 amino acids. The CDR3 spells CASRRTGGTEAFF. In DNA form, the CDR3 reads TGTGCCAGCAGGAGGACAGGGGGCACTGAAGCTTTCTTT.

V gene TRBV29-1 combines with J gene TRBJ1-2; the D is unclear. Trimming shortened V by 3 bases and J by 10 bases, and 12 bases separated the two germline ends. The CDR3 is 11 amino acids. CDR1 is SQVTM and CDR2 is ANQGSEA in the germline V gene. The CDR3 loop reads CSVDGDDHYTF. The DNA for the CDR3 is TGCAGCGTTGACGGAGACGACCACTACACCTTC.

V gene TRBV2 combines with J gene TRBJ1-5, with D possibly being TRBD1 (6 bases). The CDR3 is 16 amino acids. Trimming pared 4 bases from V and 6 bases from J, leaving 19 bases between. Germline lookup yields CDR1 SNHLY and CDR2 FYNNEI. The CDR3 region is CASSAGTGWDRQPQHF. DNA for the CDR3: TGTGCCAGCAGTGCAGGCACAGGGTGGGACCGTCAGCCCCAGCATTTT.

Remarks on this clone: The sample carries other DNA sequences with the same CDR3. The CDR3 DNA is TGTGCCAGCTCACCACCCTCGGGGAGGAGCACAGATACGCAGTATTTT. It translates to CASSPPSGRSTDTQYF. The chain uses TRBV18 and TRBJ2-3, with a possible D match to TRBD2 (6 bases). The length of the CDR3 is 16 residues. Per the germline V gene, CDR1 is KGHSH and CDR2 is LQKENI. The germline V and J ends were trimmed by 0 bases and 0 bases, with 10 bases remaining between them.

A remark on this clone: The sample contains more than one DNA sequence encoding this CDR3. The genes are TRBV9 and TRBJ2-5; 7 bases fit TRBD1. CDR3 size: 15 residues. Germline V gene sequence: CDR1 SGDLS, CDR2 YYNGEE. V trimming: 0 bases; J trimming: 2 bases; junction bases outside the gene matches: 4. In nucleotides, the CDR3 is TGTGCCAGCAGCGTAGCAGGGGGACGGCAAGAGACCCAGTACTTC. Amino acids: CASSVAGGRQETQYF.

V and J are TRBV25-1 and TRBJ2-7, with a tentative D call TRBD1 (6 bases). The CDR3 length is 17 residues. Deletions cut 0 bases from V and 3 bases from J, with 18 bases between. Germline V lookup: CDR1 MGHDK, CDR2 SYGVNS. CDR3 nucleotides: TGTGCCAGCAGTGAATATAGCCTAGCTCAGGACAGCTACGAGCAGTACGTC. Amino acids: CASSEYSLAQDSYEQYV.